These 24 T cell receptor beta chains came from one sample sequenced in a study of blood T cell repertoires in COVID-19. Clones were sequenced by immunoSEQ multiplex PCR, and TCRdb holds only the in-frame ones, with some missing. The sample consists of 200,000 to 250,000 clones, approximately 83% of them appearing once. Sequenced material: PBMCs or T cells enriched from blood (not recorded which). These receptors came from a woman between 40 and 50 years old with acute COVID-19.

The chain recombines TRBV29-1 with TRBJ2-1; 12 bases agree with TRBD2. The CDR3 covers 15 residues. Germline lookup yields CDR1 SQVTM and CDR2 ANQGSEA. Unmatched junction bases numbered 6, after V lost 4 bases and J lost 5 bases. CDR3 in DNA: TGCAGCGTTGCGCGGACTAGCGGGAAGAACAATGAGCAGTTCTTC. The encoded protein is CSVARTSGKNNEQFF.

This clone came up once. The chain links TRBV18 to TRBJ1-2, with 7 bases matching TRBD1. The germline V gene has CDR1 KGHSH and CDR2 LQKENI. With 11 bases clipped from V and 0 bases from J, the junction kept 6 bases outside the gene matches. This CDR3 region has 13 residues. CDR3 sequence: CAVQGLSNYGYTF. The CDR3 DNA is TGTGCCGTACAGGGGCTCTCTAACTATGGCTACACCTTC.

The CDR3 sequence is CASSYGAGVPVSEAFF. The CDR3 coding sequence is TGTGCCAGCAGTTACGGTGCGGGGGTCCCGGTGTCTGAAGCTTTCTTT. The chain is built from TRBV6-5 and TRBJ1-1, with TRBD1 as a possible D gene (5 bases). CDR1 and CDR2 from the germline V gene are MNHEY and SVGAGI. The CDR3 extends over 16 amino acids. Between the trimmed V and J ends, which lost 2 bases and 6 bases, there was a span of 19 bases.

This clone was counted a few times. The rearrangement joins TRBV27 to TRBJ2-2; TRBD2 aligns across 13 bases. Germline V lookup: CDR1 MNHEY, CDR2 SMNVEV (reference sequence). This CDR3 spans 16 amino acids. Trimming cost V 7 bases and J 6 bases; bases outside gene matches: 8. In DNA, the CDR3 is TGTGCCAGCATACTACCCGGGACTAGCGGGGCCGGGGAGCTGTTTTTT. Encoded protein: CASILPGTSGAGELFF.

The chain employs TRBV7-6 and TRBJ2-2; a possible D gene is TRBD1 (5 bases). The CDR3 has 17 amino acids. V gave up 4 bases and J gave up 1 base, with 16 bases separating them. Looked up from germline, CDR1 is SGHVS and CDR2 is FNYEAQ. The CDR3 reads CASSSRPQGENTGELFF. CDR3 sequence (DNA): TGTGCCAGCAGCTCTAGACCGCAGGGTGAGAACACCGGGGAGCTGTTTTTT.

The J gene is TRBJ2-1, the V gene TRBV5-1, with 7 nucleotides matching TRBD2. After removal of 5 bases from V and 2 bases from J, the junction contained 4 bases not matched to a gene. CDR3 size: 14 residues. Germline V gene sequence: CDR1 SGHRS, CDR2 YFSETQ. The CDR3 sequence: CASRESGTYNEQFF. The CDR3 region has the DNA TGCGCCAGCAGGGAAAGCGGGACCTACAATGAGCAGTTCTTC.

Only one count was recorded for this clone. The chain combines TRBV7-3 with TRBJ2-1, with 14 bases lining up with TRBD2. Germline-derived CDR1 and CDR2 are SGHTA and FQGTGA. With 5 bases clipped from V and 10 bases from J, the junction kept 7 bases outside the gene matches. The CDR3 is made up of 15 amino acids. The CDR3 coding sequence is TGTGCCAGCAGCCCCGGGACTAGCGGGAGCGGGGAGCAGTTCTTC. This translates into CASSPGTSGSGEQFF.

The chain uses TRBV7-9 and TRBJ1-2, with a tentative D call TRBD1 (6 bases). The germline V gene encodes CDR1 SEHNR and CDR2 FQNEAQ (reference sequence). Between the trimmed V and J ends, which lost 3 bases and 8 bases, there was a span of 19 bases. The CDR3 sequence is 15 residues long. CDR3 nucleotides: TGTGCCAGCAGCTTCCCAAGGGGGGGAGTCAAAGGCTACACCTTC. This codes for CASSFPRGGVKGYTF. The full variable domain, with the rest looked up from reference TRBV7-9 and TRBJ1-2, is DTGVSQNPRHKITKRGQNVTFRCDPISEHNRLYWYRQTLGQGPEFLTYFQNEAQLEKSRLLSDRFSAERPKGSFSTLEIQRTEQGDSAMYLCASSFPRGGVKGYTFGSGTRLTVV.

This chain uses TRBV29-1 with TRBJ1-5; D is undetermined. The germline CDR1 and CDR2 sequences are SQVTM and ANQGSEA. The CDR3 totals 12 residues. V shed 4 bases and J shed 7 bases, with 11 bases lying between them. This CDR3 reads CSVAEGAQPQHF. DNA of the CDR3: TGCAGCGTTGCTGAGGGAGCGCAGCCCCAGCATTTT.

The rearrangement uses TRBV19 and TRBJ1-2; TRBD1 aligns across 7 bases. V dropped 5 bases and J dropped 4; count of bases not matched to a gene: 7. This CDR3 is 14 amino acids long. CDR1 LNHDA and CDR2 SQIVND come from the germline V gene (reference sequence). Written as DNA, the CDR3 is TGTGCCAGTAGTGTCGGCGGGACAGCCTATGGCTACACCTTC. Amino acids: CASSVGGTAYGYTF.

This chain joins TRBV6-5 and TRBJ1-4; 10 positions match TRBD1. Germline V gene sequence: CDR1 MNHEY, CDR2 SVGAGI. V shed 6 bases, J shed 7 bases, and the junction held 2 bases outside the gene matches. The CDR3 runs 13 residues. The CDR3 DNA reads TGTGCCAGCAGGCGGGACAGGGGTGAAAAACTGTTTTTT. As protein: CASRRDRGEKLFF.

The V and J genes are TRBV6-6 and TRBJ2-5; D is uncertain. V lost 10 bases and J 5 bases, leaving 20 bases between the germline ends. This CDR3 region has 14 residues. Germline V gene data show CDR1 as MNHNY and CDR2 as SVGAGI (reference sequence). CDR3 nucleotides: TGTGCCACCAGAACCAGTGGGCAGTCCGAGACCCAGTACTTC. Protein sequence: CATRTSGQSETQYF.

This chain joins TRBV7-6 and TRBJ1-5; weak D call: TRBD1 (5 bases). The V gene's germline CDR1 is SGHVS and CDR2 FNYEAQ. The CDR3 is 16 amino acids. The ends were cut back, 0 bases at V and 5 bases at J, with 14 bases in the middle. The CDR3 region is CASSLAPDSYHQPQHF. The CDR3 DNA sequence: TGTGCCAGCAGCTTAGCCCCAGACAGCTACCATCAGCCCCAGCATTTT.

CDR3 amino acids: CASSSGTYQPQHF. In nucleotides, the CDR3 is TGTGCCAGCAGCTCCGGGACATATCAGCCCCAGCATTTT. V and J are TRBV7-2 and TRBJ1-5; weak D call: TRBD1 (6 bases). CDR3 length equals 13 residues. Between the trimmed V and J ends, which lost 4 bases and 5 bases, there was a span of 9 bases. In germline, CDR1 is SGHTA, CDR2 FQGNSA.

This chain joins TRBV28 and TRBJ1-4; 11 positions agree with TRBD1. Germline V gene lookup returns CDR1 MDHEN and CDR2 SYDVKM. The CDR3 consists of 17 residues. V shed 5 bases and J 6 bases; nucleotides not matched to a gene: 11. CDR3 nucleotide sequence: TGTGCCAGCAGTCCACACGCGGGACAGGGGGGGCATGAAAAACTGTTTTTT. Amino acids: CASSPHAGQGGHEKLFF. The variable domain in full, with the rest retrieved from reference TRBV28 and TRBJ1-4, is DVKVTQSSRYLVKRTGEKVFLECVQDMDHENMFWYRQDPGLGLRLIYFSYDVKMKEKGDIPEGYSVSREKKERFSLILESASTNQTSMYLCASSPHAGQGGHEKLFFGSGTQLSVL.

The rearrangement uses TRBV28 and TRBJ2-7; 7 nucleotides agree with TRBD1. CDR1 is MDHEN, CDR2 SYDVKM, per germline. The V segment lost 8 bases and the J segment 3 bases; nucleotides outside the gene matches: 10. The CDR3 extends over 14 amino acids. CDR3 sequence reads: CASSSLDRYYEQYF. The CDR3 DNA reads as TGTGCCAGCTCTAGTCTGGACAGGTACTACGAGCAGTACTTC.

The J gene is TRBJ1-2, the V gene TRBV7-9; D is ambiguous. There are 15 residues in the CDR3. V was shortened by 5 bases and J by 4 bases, with 17 bases between the two germline ends. Germline assignment: CDR1 SEHNR and CDR2 FQNEAQ (reference sequence). The CDR3, as DNA: TGTGCCAGCAGCATAAGGGCCGGGGTCGGCTATGGCTACACCTTC. Protein sequence: CASSIRAGVGYGYTF. The complete variable domain, with remaining parts taken from reference TRBV7-9 and TRBJ1-2, reads DTGVSQNPRHKITKRGQNVTFRCDPISEHNRLYWYRQTLGQGPEFLTYFQNEAQLEKSRLLSDRFSAERPKGSFSTLEIQRTEQGDSAMYLCASSIRAGVGYGYTFGSGTRLTVV.

The rearrangement joins TRBV18 to TRBJ1-1; no definite D call. V gave up 6 bases and J gave up 1 base, with 9 bases separating them. Germline V gene sequence: CDR1 KGHSH, CDR2 LQKENI. The CDR3 extends over 13 amino acids. The chain's CDR3 is CASSSGSNTEAFF. In nucleotides, the CDR3 is TGTGCCAGCTCCTCCGGTTCGAACACTGAAGCTTTCTTT.

The genes are TRBV11-2 and TRBJ1-5; 8 bases are a match to TRBD1. V lost 5 bases to trimming and J lost 0 bases; unmatched junction nucleotides: 9. Germline CDR1 SGHAT, CDR2 FQNNGV. The CDR3 has 17 amino acids. The CDR3, as DNA: TGTGCCAGCAGCAGGGAGCCAGGGGGCTTTAGCAATCAGCCCCAGCATTTT. Protein: CASSREPGGFSNQPQHF.

This clone was seen a handful of times. This chain joins TRBV28 and TRBJ1-1; D is unclear. Germline V lookup: CDR1 MDHEN, CDR2 SYDVKM. V lost 2 bases to trimming and J lost 0 bases, with 7 bases between them. CDR3 length equals 14 residues. The CDR3: CASSLGQVNTEAFF. The CDR3 DNA follows: TGTGCCAGCAGTTTAGGGCAGGTGAACACTGAAGCTTTCTTT.

The chain links TRBV4-2 to TRBJ1-1, with D tentatively TRBD1 (6 bases). Germline-derived CDR1 and CDR2 are LGHNA and YNFKEQ. The V end was cut by 0 bases, the J end by 6 bases, with 23 bases between. This CDR3 comprises 18 residues. The CDR3 sequence is CASSQEPRGGERDAEAFF. The CDR3, as DNA: TGTGCCAGCAGCCAAGAACCTCGTGGGGGCGAACGGGACGCTGAAGCTTTCTTT.

This chain connects TRBV27 to TRBJ2-7, with TRBD1 matching over 9 bases. With 8 bases clipped from V and 0 bases from J, the junction kept 5 bases outside the gene matches. CDR3 length: 14 residues. Germline CDR1 is MNHEY and CDR2 is SMNVEV (reference sequence). Written as DNA, the CDR3 is TGTGCCAGCCGAAACAGGGGGCTCTCCTACGAGCAGTACTTC. This encodes CASRNRGLSYEQYF.

This clone appeared a single time. The V and J genes are TRBV7-9 and TRBJ2-1, with a tentative D call TRBD1 (5 bases). Between the trimmed V and J ends, which lost 5 bases and 2 bases, there was a span of 10 bases. This CDR3 region has 14 residues. Germline CDR1 reads SEHNR; CDR2 reads FQNEAQ (reference sequence). The CDR3 sequence is CASSQGATYNEQFF. DNA of the CDR3: TGTGCCAGCAGCCAGGGTGCAACCTACAATGAGCAGTTCTTC.

There are a few counts of this clone. The genes are TRBV19 and TRBJ1-2; TRBD1 matches 8 bases. CDR1 LNHDA and CDR2 SQIVND come from the germline V gene (reference sequence). V was pared by 10 bases and J by 0 bases, with 7 bases of the junction left unmatched. CDR3 length: 14 amino acids. CDR3 protein: CATNRGAANYGYTF. In DNA, the CDR3 is TGTGCCACCAACAGGGGGGCGGCTAACTATGGCTACACCTTC.